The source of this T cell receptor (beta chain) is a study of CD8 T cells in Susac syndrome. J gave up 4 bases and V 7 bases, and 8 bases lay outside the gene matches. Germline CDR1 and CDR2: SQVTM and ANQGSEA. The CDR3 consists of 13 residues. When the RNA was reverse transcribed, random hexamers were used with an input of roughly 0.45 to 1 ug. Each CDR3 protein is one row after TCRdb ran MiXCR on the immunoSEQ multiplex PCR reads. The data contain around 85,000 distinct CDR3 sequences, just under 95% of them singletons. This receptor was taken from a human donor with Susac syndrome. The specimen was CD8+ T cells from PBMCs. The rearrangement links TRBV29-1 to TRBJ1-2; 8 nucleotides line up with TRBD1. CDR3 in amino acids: CSDGTGPAYGYTF. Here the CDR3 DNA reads TGCAGCGACGGGACAGGCCCGGCCTATGGCTACACCTTC.